A selection of T cell receptor beta chains follows, all from one sample in a study of monozygotic twins with inflammatory bowel disease. TCRdb re-called the 5' RACE reads and catalogs CDR3 proteins one per entry, DNA excluded. The table counts more than 75,000 distinct CDR3 sequences; about 7.4% lies in the top ten. The specimen sequenced was blood. These receptors all stem from a human donor with ulcerative colitis or Crohn's disease, or a healthy co-twin of an affected twin (not recorded which). The CDR3 runs from the conserved cysteine through the conserved F or W. Each record gives: V gene, J gene, CDR3 protein.

V gene: TRBV7-8
J gene: TRBJ1-2
CDR3 protein: CASSLGRAGLGGYTF

V gene: TRBV7-6
J gene: TRBJ2-7
CDR3 protein: CASSLRVGPYEQYF

V gene: TRBV20-1
J gene: TRBJ2-3
CDR3 protein: CSAQVEERGDTHTQYF

V gene: TRBV6-1
J gene: TRBJ1-4
CDR3 protein: CASSAAMGGLNEKLFF

V gene: TRBV11-2
J gene: TRBJ2-4
CDR3 protein: CASSARLAGAKVAKNIQYF

V gene: TRBV7-3
J gene: TRBJ2-1
CDR3 protein: CASARAEGNYNEQFF

V gene: TRBV12-3/TRBV12-4
J gene: TRBJ2-1
CDR3 protein: CASSLMGSSYNEQFF

V gene: TRBV11-3
J gene: TRBJ2-1
CDR3 protein: CASSFTGGDEQFF

V gene: TRBV7-6
J gene: TRBJ2-3
CDR3 protein: CASSLALVQDTQYF

V gene: TRBV7-9
J gene: TRBJ1-1
CDR3 protein: CASSQGQGIEAFF

V gene: TRBV5-1
J gene: TRBJ2-2
CDR3 protein: CASSLIAAANTGELFF

V gene: TRBV5-6
J gene: TRBJ1-2
CDR3 protein: CASSLRVNGYTF

V gene: TRBV2
J gene: TRBJ2-7
CDR3 protein: CASSYPLAPGALPEQYF

V gene: TRBV15
J gene: TRBJ1-1
CDR3 protein: CATSRGMNTEAFF

V gene: TRBV27
J gene: TRBJ1-1
CDR3 protein: CASSLMPGQGMNTEAFF

V gene: TRBV3-1
J gene: TRBJ2-7
CDR3 protein: CASSQSNRAYEQYF

V gene: TRBV5-4
J gene: TRBJ2-4
CDR3 protein: CASSSSAKNIQYF

V gene: TRBV5-1
J gene: TRBJ2-1
CDR3 protein: CASSPLATYNEQFF

V gene: TRBV12-5
J gene: TRBJ1-1
CDR3 protein: CASGQDRRAFF

V gene: TRBV18
J gene: TRBJ2-6
CDR3 protein: CASSPRGASSGANVLTF

V gene: TRBV9
J gene: TRBJ2-7
CDR3 protein: CASSVDGRSYEQYF

V gene: TRBV6-2/TRBV6-3
J gene: TRBJ2-7
CDR3 protein: CASSTRGIKQYF

V gene: TRBV2
J gene: TRBJ2-2
CDR3 protein: CASSWDALGTGELFF

V gene: TRBV4-1
J gene: TRBJ1-3
CDR3 protein: CASSQGSSATGNTIYF

V gene: TRBV20-1
J gene: TRBJ2-7
CDR3 protein: CSAAKTGTYEQYF

V gene: TRBV20-1
J gene: TRBJ2-7
CDR3 protein: CSAPVDSRYEQYF

V gene: TRBV20-1
J gene: TRBJ2-4
CDR3 protein: CSARVWGIAGAGNIQYF

V gene: TRBV7-9
J gene: TRBJ2-3
CDR3 protein: CASSPSEVNTDTQYF

V gene: TRBV5-1
J gene: TRBJ1-2
CDR3 protein: CASSSGQGATGYGYTF

V gene: TRBV20-1
J gene: TRBJ2-3
CDR3 protein: CSAGRGTGGPDTQYF